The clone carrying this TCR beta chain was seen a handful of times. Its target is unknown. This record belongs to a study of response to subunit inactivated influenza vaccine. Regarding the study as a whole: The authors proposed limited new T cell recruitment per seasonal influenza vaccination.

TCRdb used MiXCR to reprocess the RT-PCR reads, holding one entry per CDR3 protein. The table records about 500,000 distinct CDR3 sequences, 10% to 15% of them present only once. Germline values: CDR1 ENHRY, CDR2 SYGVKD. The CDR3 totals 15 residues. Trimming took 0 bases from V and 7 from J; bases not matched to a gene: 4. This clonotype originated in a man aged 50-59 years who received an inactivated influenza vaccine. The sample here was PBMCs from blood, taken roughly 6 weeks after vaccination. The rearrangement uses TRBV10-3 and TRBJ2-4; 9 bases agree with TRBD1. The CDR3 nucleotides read TGTGCCATCAGTGAGTCTGAACAGGGGGCGAACATTCAGTACTTC. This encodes CAISESEQGANIQYF.